This TCR beta chain was sequenced in a study of CD8 T cells in ankylosing spondylitis. The study's findings and limits: Several highly homologous variants made up a TCR beta motif that seemed to typify ankylosing spondylitis blood. Matched ankylosing spondylitis synovial fluid reportedly showed significant enrichment of disease-linked clones.

On this clonotype: Its antigen is unidentified.

In germline, CDR1 is SGHVS, CDR2 FNYEAQ. This CDR3 has 14 residues. V was pared by 1 base and J by 1 base, with 7 bases between. It was by quantitative 5'-RACE with molecular barcodes that TCR beta libraries were made. TCRdb used MiXCR to reprocess the 5' RACE reads, holding one entry per CDR3 protein. Of 400,000 or so distinct CDR3 sequences in the sample, 20% to 30% were seen once. The source is a male donor with ankylosing spondylitis. This rearrangement joins TRBV7-6 to TRBJ1-1, with D uncertain. The sample comprised blood, either unsorted or a sorted T cell fraction (not recorded which). For the CDR3, the DNA is TGTGCCAGCAGCTTAGGTATGGCGAACACTGAAGCTTTCTTT. This gives the protein CASSLGMANTEAFF.